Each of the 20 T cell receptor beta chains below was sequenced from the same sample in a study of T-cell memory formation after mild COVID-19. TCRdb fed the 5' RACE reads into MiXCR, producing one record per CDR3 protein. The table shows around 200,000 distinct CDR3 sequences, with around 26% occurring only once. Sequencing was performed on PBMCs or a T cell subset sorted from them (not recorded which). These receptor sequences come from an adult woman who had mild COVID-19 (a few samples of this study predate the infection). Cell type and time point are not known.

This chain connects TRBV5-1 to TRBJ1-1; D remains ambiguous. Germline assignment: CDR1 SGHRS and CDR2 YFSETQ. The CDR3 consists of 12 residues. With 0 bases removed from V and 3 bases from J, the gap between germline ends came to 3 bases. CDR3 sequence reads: CASSLADTEAFF. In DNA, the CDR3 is TGCGCCAGCAGCTTGGCGGACACTGAAGCTTTCTTT.

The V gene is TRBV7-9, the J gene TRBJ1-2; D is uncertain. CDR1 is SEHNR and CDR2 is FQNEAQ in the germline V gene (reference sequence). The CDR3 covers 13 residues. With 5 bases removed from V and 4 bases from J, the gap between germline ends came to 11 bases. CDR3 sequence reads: CASSVQDLYGYTF. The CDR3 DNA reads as TGTGCCAGCAGCGTCCAAGACCTCTATGGCTACACCTTC.

The CDR3 bases are TGTGCCACCAGCAGAGAATCAGATACGCAGTATTTT. This codes for CATSRESDTQYF. The chain has TRBV15 and TRBJ2-3, with D unclear. The CDR3 totals 12 residues. Deletions cut 0 bases from V and 4 bases from J, with 2 bases between. CDR1 LNHNV and CDR2 YYDKDF come from the germline V gene (reference sequence).

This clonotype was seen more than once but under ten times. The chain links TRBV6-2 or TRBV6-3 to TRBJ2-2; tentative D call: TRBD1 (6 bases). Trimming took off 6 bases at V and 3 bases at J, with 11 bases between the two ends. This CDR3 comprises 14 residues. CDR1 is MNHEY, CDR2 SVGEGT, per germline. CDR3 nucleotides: TGTGCCAGCAGAGGTACAGGGTACACCGGGGAGCTGTTTTTT. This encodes CASRGTGYTGELFF.

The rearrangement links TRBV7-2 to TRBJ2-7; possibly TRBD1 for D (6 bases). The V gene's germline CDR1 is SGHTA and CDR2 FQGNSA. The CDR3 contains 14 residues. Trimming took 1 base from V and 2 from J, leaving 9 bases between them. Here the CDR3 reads CASSLGDTAYEQYF. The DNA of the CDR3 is TGTGCCAGCAGCTTAGGGGACACAGCCTACGAGCAGTACTTC.

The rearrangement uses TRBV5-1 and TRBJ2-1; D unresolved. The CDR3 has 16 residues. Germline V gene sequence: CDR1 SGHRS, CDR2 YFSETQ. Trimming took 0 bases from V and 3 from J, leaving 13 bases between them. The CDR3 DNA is TGCGCCAGCAGCTTGGGGGGTTTTGTTGGCTACAATGAGCAGTTCTTC. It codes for CASSLGGFVGYNEQFF.

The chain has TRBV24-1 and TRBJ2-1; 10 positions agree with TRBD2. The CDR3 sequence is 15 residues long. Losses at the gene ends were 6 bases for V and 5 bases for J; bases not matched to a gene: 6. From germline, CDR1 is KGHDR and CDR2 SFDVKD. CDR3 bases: TGTGCCACCAGTTTAGCGGGAGGTTGGAACAATGAGCAGTTCTTC. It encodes CATSLAGGWNNEQFF.

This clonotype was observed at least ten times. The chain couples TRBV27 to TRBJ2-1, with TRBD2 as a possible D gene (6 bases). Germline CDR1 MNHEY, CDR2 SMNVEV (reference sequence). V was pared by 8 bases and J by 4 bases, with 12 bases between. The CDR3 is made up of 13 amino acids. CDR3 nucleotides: TGTGCCAGCGGCGGGGTCCCATACAATGAGCAGTTCTTC. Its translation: CASGGVPYNEQFF.

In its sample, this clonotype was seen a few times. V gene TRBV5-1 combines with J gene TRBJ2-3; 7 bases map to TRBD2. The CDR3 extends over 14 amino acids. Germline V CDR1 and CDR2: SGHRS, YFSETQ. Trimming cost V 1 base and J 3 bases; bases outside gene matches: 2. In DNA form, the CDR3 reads TGCGCCAGCAGCTTGACAGCGGGAACAGATACGCAGTATTTT. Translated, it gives CASSLTAGTDTQYF.

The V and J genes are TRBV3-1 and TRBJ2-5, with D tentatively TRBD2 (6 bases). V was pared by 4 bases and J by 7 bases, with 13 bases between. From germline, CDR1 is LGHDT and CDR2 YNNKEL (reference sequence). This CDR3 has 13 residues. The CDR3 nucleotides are TGTGCCAGCAGCCCCTTTGGGGGGACGACCCAGTACTTC. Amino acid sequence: CASSPFGGTTQYF.

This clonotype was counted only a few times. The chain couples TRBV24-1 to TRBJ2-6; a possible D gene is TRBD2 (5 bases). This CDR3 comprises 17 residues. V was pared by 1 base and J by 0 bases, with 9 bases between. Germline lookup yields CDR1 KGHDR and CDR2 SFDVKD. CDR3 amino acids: CATSDFGRDSGANVLTF. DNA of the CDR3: TGTGCCACCAGTGATTTCGGACGGGACTCTGGGGCCAACGTCCTGACTTTC.

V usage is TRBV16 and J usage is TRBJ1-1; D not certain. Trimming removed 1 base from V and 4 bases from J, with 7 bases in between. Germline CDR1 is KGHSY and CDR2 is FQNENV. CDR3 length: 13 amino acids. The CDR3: CASSQYGTTEAFF. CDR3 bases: TGTGCCAGCAGCCAATATGGCACCACTGAAGCTTTCTTT.

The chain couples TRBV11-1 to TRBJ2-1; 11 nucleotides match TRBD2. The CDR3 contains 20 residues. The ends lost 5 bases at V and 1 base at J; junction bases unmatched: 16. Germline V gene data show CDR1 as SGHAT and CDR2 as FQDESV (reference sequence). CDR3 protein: CASSGWTSGQDLGSYNEQFF. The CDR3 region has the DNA TGTGCCAGCAGCGGTTGGACTAGCGGGCAGGACTTGGGGTCCTACAATGAGCAGTTCTTC.

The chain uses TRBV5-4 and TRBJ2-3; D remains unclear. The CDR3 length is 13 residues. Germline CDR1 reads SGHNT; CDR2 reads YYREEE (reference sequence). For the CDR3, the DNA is TGTGCAAGCCAGTACAGCCCCACAGATACGCAGTATTTT. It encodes CASQYSPTDTQYF.

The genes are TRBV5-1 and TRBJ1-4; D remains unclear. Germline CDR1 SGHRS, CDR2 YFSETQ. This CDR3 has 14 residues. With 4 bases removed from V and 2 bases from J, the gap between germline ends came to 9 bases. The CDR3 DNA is TGCGCCAGCAGCCCCGGTATTACTAATGAAAAACTGTTTTTT. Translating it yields CASSPGITNEKLFF.

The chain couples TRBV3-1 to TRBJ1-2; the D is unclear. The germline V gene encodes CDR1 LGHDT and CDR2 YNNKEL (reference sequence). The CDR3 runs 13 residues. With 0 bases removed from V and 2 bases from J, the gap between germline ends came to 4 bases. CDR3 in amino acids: CASSQDGNYGYTF. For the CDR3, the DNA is TGTGCCAGCAGCCAAGACGGCAACTATGGCTACACCTTC.

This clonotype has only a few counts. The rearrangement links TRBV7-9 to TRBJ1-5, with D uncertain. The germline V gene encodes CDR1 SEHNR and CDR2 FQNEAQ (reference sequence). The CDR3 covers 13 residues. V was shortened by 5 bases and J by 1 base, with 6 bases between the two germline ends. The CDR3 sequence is CASSEESNQPQHF. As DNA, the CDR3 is TGTGCCAGCAGCGAGGAGAGCAATCAGCCCCAGCATTTT.

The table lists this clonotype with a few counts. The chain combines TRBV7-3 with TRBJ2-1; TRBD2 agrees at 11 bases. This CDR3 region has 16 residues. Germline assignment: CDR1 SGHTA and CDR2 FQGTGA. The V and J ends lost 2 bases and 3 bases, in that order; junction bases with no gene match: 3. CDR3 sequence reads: CASSLAGTSGYNEQFF. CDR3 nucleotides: TGTGCCAGCAGCTTAGCCGGGACTAGCGGCTACAATGAGCAGTTCTTC.

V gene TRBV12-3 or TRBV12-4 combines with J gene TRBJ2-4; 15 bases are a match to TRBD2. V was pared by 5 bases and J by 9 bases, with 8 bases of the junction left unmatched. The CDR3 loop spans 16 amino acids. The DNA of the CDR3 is TGTGCCAGCAGTCTTCGGACTAGCGGGGGGGGGAGCATTCAGTACTTC. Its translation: CASSLRTSGGGSIQYF.

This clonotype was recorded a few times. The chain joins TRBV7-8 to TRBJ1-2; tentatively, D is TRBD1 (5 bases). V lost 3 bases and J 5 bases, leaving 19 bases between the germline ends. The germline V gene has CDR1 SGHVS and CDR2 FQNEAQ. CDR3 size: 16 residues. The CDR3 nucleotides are TGTGCCAGCAGCTTCACCCCAACGGGGGAGGGATATGGCTACACCTTC. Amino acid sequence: CASSFTPTGEGYGYTF.